This T cell receptor (beta chain) was captured by sequencing in a study of T cell repertoires and HLA-DP antigens. The wider study: Transduced HeLa cells presented HLA-DP to CD4+ T cells. Study outcomes and limitations: Naive and memory CD4+ repertoires were not analysed separately. Clones undetected before culture averaged about 40% against one allele and approximately 50% against the other.

Sequenced by immunoSEQ multiplex PCR; TCRdb stores in-frame clones only, minus some. Of some 110,000 clones listed, almost 95% are singletons. Of note for this clone: What it binds is unknown.

The source is a woman younger than 35 in good health and CMV-seronegative. Input material: CD4+ T cells from PBMCs.

CDR3 in amino acids: CASSYRTLLHPGELFF. The CDR3 nucleotides read TGTGCCAGCAGTTACCGCACCCTATTACACCCCGGGGAGCTGTTTTTT. This sequence joins TRBV6-5 and TRBJ2-2; unclear D gene. With 2 bases removed from V and 6 bases from J, the gap between germline ends came to 16 bases. CDR3 length: 16 residues. CDR1 and CDR2 (germline): MNHEY, SVGAGI.